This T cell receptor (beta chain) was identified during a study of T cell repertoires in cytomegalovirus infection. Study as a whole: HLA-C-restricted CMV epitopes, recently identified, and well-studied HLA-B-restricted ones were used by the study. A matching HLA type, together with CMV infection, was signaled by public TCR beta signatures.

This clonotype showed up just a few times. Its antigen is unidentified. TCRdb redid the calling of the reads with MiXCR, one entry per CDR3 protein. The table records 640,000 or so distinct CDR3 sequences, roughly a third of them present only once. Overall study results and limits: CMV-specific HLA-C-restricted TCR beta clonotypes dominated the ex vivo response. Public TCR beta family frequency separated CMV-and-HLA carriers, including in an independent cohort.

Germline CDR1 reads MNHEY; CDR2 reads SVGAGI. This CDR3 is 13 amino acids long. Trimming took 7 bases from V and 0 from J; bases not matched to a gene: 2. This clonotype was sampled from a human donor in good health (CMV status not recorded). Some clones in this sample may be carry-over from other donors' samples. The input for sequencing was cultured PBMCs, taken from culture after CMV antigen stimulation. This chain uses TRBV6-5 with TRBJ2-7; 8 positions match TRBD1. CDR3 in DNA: TGTGCCAGCAACAGGGGGGACTCCTACGAGCAGTACTTC. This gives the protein CASNRGDSYEQYF.